This T cell receptor beta chain came from a study of cytomegalovirus exposure and HLA in healthy donors. Findings and limits, study-wide: Fewer N-insertions than the roughly 670-donor mean were reportedly shown by an Asian-associated ancestry cluster in a later analysis.

PCR amplification relied on 60 Vbeta primers (plus 13 Jbeta primers). Generated by immunoSEQ multiplex PCR, the TCRdb table keeps only in-frame clones and is missing some. The sample carries roughly 130,000 clones, about 62% recorded once. As regards this clone: The antigen is not known.

V shed 4 bases, J shed 5 bases, and the junction held 3 bases outside the gene matches. This CDR3 spans 14 amino acids. Germline assignment: CDR1 MNHEY and CDR2 SVGAGI. The chain uses TRBV6-5 and TRBJ1-5, with 9 bases fitting TRBD1. The origin of this receptor is a middle-aged woman in good health and CMV-seropositive. Sequencing input: PBMCs. In DNA, the CDR3 is TGTGCCAGCAGTTTACAGGGGGCGGATCAGCCCCAGCATTTT. Amino acid sequence: CASSLQGADQPQHF.